This T cell receptor (beta chain) was captured by sequencing in a study of blood T cell repertoires in COVID-19. Study-level information: The origin of the acute and convalescent COVID-19 samples was the United States, Italy and Spain. Sources were T cells, B-cell-depleted T cells, or PBMCs; the material itself was cDNA or gDNA.

Authors' data handling: Amplified reference gene primers provided the basis for estimating nucleated cell counts. Generated by immunoSEQ multiplex PCR, the TCRdb table keeps only in-frame clones and is missing some. D and trimming come from the DNA, and the V and J calls and clone size come from that table. In the table there are about 190,000 clones, 70% to 80% of which are singletons. CDR1 and CDR2 from the germline V gene are MNHEY and SMNVEV (reference sequence). Trimming stripped 4 bases from V and 4 bases from J, with 10 bases between. The CDR3 contains 13 residues. The receptor comes from a man aged 50 to 60 who had recovered from COVID-19. The chain employs TRBV27 and TRBJ1-2; D is perhaps TRBD1 (5 bases). Sequencing input: peripheral blood. CDR3 amino acids: CASSSDSTYGYTF. The CDR3 DNA sequence: TGTGCCAGCAGTTCCGACAGTACCTATGGCTACACCTTC.